Here is one T cell receptor beta chain with its context. This record belongs to a study of monozygotic twins with inflammatory bowel disease. TCRdb reanalyzed the 5' RACE reads and collapses them to one entry per CDR3 protein, without DNA. This sample's table reports more than 350,000 distinct CDR3 sequences. The TCR comes from a human donor with ulcerative colitis or Crohn's disease, or a healthy co-twin of an affected twin (not recorded which). The sample comprised blood.

CDR3: CSASWGTGNTIYF. The chain has TRBV20-1 and TRBJ1-3. CDR1 and CDR2 from the germline V gene are DFQATT and SNEGSKA (reference sequence). This CDR3 is 13 amino acids long.